Below, 4 T cell receptor beta chains from the same sample are listed, as sequenced in a study of blood T cell repertoires in COVID-19. Assay used: immunoSEQ multiplex PCR; TCRdb lists only in-frame clones, some missing. Of a few hundred thousand clones listed, more than 85% are singletons. The material sequenced was PBMCs or T cells enriched from blood (not recorded which). The receptors originated from a man aged 35-49 years who had recovered from COVID-19.

The V call is TRBV11-2, the J call TRBJ2-1; possible D gene TRBD2, 6 bases. Trimming shortened V by 0 bases and J by 6 bases, and 15 bases separated the two germline ends. CDR1 and CDR2 from the germline V gene are SGHAT and FQNNGV. The CDR3 totals 16 residues. CDR3 sequence reads: CASSLEGGASGNEQFF. The CDR3 coding sequence is TGTGCCAGCAGCTTAGAGGGCGGGGCGTCTGGCAATGAGCAGTTCTTC.

The rearrangement links TRBV7-2 to TRBJ2-7; TRBD2 matches at 8 bases. Trimming at V came to 2 bases and at J to 3 bases, leaving 6 bases not matched to a gene. This CDR3 has 15 residues. Germline assignment: CDR1 SGHTA and CDR2 FQGNSA. The CDR3: CASSLKTGGYYEQYF. DNA for the CDR3: TGTGCCAGCAGCTTAAAGACGGGAGGGTACTACGAGCAGTACTTC. The complete variable domain, with remaining parts taken from reference TRBV7-2 and TRBJ2-7, reads GAGVSQSPSNKVTEKGKDVELRCDPISGHTALYWYRQSLGQGLEFLIYFQGNSAPDKSGLPSDRFSAERTGGSVSTLTIQRTQQEDSAVYLCASSLKTGGYYEQYFGPGTRLTVT.

This clone was seen a single time. The chain is built from TRBV12-3 or TRBV12-4 and TRBJ1-4; D call uncertain. The CDR3 is made up of 11 amino acids. With 5 bases removed from V and 7 bases from J, the gap between germline ends came to 5 bases. The CDR3 nucleotides read TGTGCCAGCAGTACGGGTGAAAAACTGTTTTTT. Residues: CASSTGEKLFF.

CDR3 nucleotides: TGTGCCAGCAGCGTAGGGTCTAGCGGGGCTTATCGGACCCAGTACTTC. It encodes CASSVGSSGAYRTQYF. J is TRBJ2-5 and V is TRBV9; the match to TRBD2 covers 9 bases. The CDR3 totals 16 residues. The V gene's germline CDR1 is SGDLS and CDR2 YYNGEE. The trim removed 0 bases at V and 7 bases at J, leaving 10 bases unmatched. The entire variable domain, with the rest obtained from reference TRBV9 and TRBJ2-5, is as follows: DSGVTQTPKHLITATGQRVTLRCSPRSGDLSVYWYQQSLDQGLQFLIQYYNGEERAKGNILERFSAQQFPDLHSELNLSSLELGDSALYFCASSVGSSGAYRTQYFGPGTRLLVL.